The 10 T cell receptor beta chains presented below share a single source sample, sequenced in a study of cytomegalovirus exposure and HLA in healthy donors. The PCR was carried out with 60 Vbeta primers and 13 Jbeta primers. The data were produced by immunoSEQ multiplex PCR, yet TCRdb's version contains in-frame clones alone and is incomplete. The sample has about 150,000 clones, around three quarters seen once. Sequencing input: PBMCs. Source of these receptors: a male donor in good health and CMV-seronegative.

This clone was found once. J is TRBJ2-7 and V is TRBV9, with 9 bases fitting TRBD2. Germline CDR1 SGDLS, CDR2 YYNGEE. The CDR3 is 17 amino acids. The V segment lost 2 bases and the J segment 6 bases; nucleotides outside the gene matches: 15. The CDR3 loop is CASSVGVDSGGPLEQYF. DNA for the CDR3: TGTGCCAGCAGCGTCGGAGTAGATAGCGGGGGACCGCTCGAGCAGTACTTC.

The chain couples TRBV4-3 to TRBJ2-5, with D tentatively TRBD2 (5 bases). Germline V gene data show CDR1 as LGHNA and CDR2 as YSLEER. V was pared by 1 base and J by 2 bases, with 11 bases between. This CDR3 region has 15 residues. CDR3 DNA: TGCGCCAGCAGCCAAGTTTTCGGGGTTCAAGAGACCCAGTACTTC. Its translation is CASSQVFGVQETQYF.

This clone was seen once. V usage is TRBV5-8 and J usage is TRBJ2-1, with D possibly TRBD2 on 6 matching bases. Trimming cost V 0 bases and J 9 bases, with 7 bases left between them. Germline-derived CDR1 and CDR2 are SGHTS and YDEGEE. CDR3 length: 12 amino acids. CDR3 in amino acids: CASSLVGGEQFF. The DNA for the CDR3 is TGTGCCAGCAGCTTGGTCGGGGGTGAGCAGTTCTTC.

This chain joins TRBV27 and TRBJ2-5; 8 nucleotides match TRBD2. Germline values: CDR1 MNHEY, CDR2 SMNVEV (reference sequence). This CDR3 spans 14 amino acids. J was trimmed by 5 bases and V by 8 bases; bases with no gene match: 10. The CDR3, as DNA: TGTGCCAGCGGGGCCGGGGGGGCCGGGGAGACCCAGTACTTC. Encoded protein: CASGAGGAGETQYF.

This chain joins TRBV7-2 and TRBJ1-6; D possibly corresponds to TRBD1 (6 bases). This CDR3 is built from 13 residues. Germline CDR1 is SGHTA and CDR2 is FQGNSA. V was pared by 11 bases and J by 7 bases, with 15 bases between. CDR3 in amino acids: CAGGRGRNSPLHF. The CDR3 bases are TGTGCCGGGGGCCGAGGACGGAATTCACCCCTCCACTTT.

CDR3 loop: CASSVGLGPLSGYTF. The CDR3 region has the DNA TGTGCCAGCAGCGTAGGGCTTGGGCCTCTCTCTGGCTACACCTTC. This chain links TRBV9 with TRBJ1-2; no clear D. V lost 0 bases to trimming and J lost 7 bases, with 16 bases between them. The V gene's germline CDR1 is SGDLS and CDR2 YYNGEE. The CDR3 has 15 residues.

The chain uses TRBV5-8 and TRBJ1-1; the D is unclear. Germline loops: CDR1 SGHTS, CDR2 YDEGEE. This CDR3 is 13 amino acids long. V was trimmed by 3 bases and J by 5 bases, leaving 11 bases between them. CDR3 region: CASSYAPPTEAFF. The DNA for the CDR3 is TGTGCCAGCAGCTATGCGCCACCAACTGAAGCTTTCTTT.

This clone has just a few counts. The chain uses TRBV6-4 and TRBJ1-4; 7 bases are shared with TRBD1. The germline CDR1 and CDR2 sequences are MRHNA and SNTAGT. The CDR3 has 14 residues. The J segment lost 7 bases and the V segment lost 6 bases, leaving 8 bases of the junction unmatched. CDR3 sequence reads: CASRSTGKREKLFF. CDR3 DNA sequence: TGTGCCAGCAGATCGACAGGGAAACGTGAAAAACTGTTTTTT.

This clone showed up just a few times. Here the CDR3 reads CASSSPGLAGSTYEQYF. The DNA for the CDR3 is TGTGCCAGCAGCTCGCCGGGACTAGCGGGTAGTACCTACGAGCAGTACTTC. The gene calls are TRBV7-2 and TRBJ2-7, with 12 bases that match TRBD2. The CDR3 is made up of 17 amino acids. Trimming cost V 4 bases and J 2 bases; bases outside gene matches: 9. The germline CDR1 and CDR2 sequences are SGHTA and FQGNSA.

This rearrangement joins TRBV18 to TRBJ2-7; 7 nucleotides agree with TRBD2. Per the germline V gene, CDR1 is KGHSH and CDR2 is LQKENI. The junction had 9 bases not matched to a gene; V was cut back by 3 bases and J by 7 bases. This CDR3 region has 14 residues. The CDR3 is CASSPLAASWEQYF. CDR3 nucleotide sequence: TGTGCCAGCTCACCGCTAGCGGCCTCCTGGGAGCAGTACTTC.